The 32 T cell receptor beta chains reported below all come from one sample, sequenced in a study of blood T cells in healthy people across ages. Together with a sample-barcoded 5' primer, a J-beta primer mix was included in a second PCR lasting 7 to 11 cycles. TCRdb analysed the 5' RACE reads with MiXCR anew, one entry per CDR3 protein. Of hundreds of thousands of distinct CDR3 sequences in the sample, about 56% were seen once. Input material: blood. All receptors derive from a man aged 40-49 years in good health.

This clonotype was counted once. The CDR3 bases are TGTGCCAGCAGTTACGGGTCAGGGGTCACAGATACGCAGTATTTT. Its protein is CASSYGSGVTDTQYF. The chain uses TRBV6-2 or TRBV6-3 and TRBJ2-3; tentative D call: TRBD1 (6 bases). The CDR3 spans 15 residues. The ends were cut back, 2 bases at V and 2 bases at J, with 11 bases in the middle. Germline-derived CDR1 and CDR2 are MNHEY and SVGEGT.

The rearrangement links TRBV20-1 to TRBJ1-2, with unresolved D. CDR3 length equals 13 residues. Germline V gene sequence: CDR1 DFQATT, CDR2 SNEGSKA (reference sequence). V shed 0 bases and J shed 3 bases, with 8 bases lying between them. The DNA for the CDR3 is TGCAGTGCTAGAGAGGGTGTGTACTATGGCTACACCTTC. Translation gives CSAREGVYYGYTF.

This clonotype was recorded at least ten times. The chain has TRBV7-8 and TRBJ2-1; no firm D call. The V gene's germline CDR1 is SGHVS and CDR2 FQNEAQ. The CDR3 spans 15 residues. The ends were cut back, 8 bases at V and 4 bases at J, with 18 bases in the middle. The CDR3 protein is CASSETLSGYNEQFF. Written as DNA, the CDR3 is TGTGCCAGCTCCGAGACTCTCTCGGGTTACAATGAGCAGTTCTTC.

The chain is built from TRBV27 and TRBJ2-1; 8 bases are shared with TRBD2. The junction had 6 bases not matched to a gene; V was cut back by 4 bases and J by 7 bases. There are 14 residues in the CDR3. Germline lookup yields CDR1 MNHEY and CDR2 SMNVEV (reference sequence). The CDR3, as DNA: TGTGCCAGCAGTTCTCCCACGGGGGGGAATGAGCAGTTCTTC. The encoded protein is CASSSPTGGNEQFF.

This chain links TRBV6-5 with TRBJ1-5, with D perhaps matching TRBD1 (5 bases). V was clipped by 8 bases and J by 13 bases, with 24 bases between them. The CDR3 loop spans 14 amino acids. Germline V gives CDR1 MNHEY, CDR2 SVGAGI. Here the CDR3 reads CASALNQGSKGQHF. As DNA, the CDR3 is TGTGCCAGCGCTCTTAACCAGGGTTCTAAGGGTCAGCATTTT.

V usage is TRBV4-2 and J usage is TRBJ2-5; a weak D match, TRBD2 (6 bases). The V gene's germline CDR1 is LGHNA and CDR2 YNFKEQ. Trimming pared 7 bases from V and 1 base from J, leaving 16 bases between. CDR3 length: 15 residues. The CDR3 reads CASTKTSSSQETQYF. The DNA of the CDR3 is TGTGCCAGCACCAAGACTAGTTCTAGCCAAGAGACCCAGTACTTC.

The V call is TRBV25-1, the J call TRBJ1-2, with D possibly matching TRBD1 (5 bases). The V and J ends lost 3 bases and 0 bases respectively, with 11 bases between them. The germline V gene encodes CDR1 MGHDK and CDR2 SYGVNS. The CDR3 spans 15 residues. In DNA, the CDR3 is TGTGCCAGCAGTGACTGGGGGAATACTAACTATGGCTACACCTTC. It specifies CASSDWGNTNYGYTF.

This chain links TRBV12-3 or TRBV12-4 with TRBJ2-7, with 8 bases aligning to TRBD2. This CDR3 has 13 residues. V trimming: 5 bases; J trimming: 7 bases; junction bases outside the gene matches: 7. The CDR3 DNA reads TGTGCCAGCAGTGCCGGGACTAGGCGGGAGCAGTACTTC. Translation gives CASSAGTRREQYF.

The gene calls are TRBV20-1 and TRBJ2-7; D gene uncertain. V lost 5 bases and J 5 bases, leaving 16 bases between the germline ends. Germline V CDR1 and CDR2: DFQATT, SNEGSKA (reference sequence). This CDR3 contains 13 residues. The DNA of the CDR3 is TGCAGTGCTCCTTTGCCAAATCGACACGAGCAGTACTTC. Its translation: CSAPLPNRHEQYF.

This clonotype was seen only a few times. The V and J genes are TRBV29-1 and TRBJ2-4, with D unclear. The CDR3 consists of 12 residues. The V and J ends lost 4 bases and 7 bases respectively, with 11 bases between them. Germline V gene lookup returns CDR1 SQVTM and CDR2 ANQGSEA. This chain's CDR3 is CSVVVRANIQYF. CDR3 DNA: TGCAGCGTTGTTGTTCGAGCGAACATTCAGTACTTC.

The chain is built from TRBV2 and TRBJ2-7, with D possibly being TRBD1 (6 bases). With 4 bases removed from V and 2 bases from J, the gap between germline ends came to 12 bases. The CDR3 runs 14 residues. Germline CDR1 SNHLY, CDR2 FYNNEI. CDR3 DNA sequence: TGTGCCAGCAGTGGAGGACAGCTCACCTACGAGCAGTACTTC. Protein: CASSGGQLTYEQYF.

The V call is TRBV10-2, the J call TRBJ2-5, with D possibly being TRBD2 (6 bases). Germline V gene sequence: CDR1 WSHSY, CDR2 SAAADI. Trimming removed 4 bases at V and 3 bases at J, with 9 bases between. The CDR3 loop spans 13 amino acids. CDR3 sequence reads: CASSADYKETQYF. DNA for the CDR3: TGCGCCAGCAGTGCGGACTACAAAGAGACCCAGTACTTC.

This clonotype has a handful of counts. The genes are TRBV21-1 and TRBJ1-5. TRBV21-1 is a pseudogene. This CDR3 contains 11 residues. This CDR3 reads CASSNRWPQHF. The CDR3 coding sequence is TGTGCCAGCAGCAACAGGTGGCCCCAGCATTTT.

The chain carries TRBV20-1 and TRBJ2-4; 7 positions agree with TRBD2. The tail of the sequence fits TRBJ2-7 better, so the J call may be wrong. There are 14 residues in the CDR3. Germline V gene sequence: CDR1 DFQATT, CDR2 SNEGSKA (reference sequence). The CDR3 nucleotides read TGCAGTGCGCGAGCGGGACCTTCCTCCTACGAGCAGTACTTC. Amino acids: CSARAGPSSYEQYF.

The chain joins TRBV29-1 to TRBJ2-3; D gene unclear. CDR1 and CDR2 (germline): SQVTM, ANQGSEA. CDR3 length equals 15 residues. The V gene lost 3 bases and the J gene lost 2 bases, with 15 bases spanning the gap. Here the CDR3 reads CSVDGVHGVTDTQYF. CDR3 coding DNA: TGCAGCGTTGATGGTGTCCATGGGGTCACAGATACGCAGTATTTT.

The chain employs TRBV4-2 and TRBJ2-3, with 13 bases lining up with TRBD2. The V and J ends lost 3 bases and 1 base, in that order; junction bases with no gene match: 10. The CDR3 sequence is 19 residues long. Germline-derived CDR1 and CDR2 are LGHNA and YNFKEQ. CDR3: CASSQPLAGGNSRTDTQYF. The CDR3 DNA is TGTGCCAGCAGCCAGCCACTAGCGGGAGGGAACTCTCGCACAGATACGCAGTATTTT.

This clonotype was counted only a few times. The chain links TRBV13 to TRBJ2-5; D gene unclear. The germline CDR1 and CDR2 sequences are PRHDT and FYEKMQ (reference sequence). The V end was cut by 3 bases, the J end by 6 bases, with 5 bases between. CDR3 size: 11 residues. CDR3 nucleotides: TGTGCCAGCAGCTTCATGAAGACCCAGTACTTC. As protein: CASSFMKTQYF.

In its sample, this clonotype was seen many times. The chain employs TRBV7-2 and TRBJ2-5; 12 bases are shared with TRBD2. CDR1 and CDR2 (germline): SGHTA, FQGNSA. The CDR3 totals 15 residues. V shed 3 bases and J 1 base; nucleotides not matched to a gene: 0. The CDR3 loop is CASSLTSGGQETQYF. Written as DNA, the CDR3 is TGTGCCAGCAGCTTGACTAGCGGGGGCCAAGAGACCCAGTACTTC. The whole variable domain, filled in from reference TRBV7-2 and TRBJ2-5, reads GAGVSQSPSNKVTEKGKDVELRCDPISGHTALYWYRQSLGQGLEFLIYFQGNSAPDKSGLPSDRFSAERTGGSVSTLTIQRTQQEDSAVYLCASSLTSGGQETQYFGPGTRLLVL.

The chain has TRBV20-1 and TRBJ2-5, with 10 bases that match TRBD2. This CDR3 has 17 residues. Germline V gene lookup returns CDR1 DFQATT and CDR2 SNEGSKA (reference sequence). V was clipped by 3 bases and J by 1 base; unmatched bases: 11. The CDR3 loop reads CSASPHLAGVRQETQYF. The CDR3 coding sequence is TGCAGTGCTAGCCCTCATCTAGCGGGAGTTCGCCAAGAGACCCAGTACTTC.

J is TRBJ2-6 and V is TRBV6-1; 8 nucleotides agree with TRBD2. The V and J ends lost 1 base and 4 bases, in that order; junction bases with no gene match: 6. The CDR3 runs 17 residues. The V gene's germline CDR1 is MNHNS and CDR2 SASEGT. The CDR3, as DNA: TGTGCCAGCAGTGAAGGGACTAGCTGGGTCGGGGCCAACGTCCTGACTTTC. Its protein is CASSEGTSWVGANVLTF.

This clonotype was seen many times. The CDR3 sequence: CASSLSSGSYEQYF. For the CDR3, the DNA is TGTGCCAGCAGCTTGTCTAGCGGGTCCTACGAGCAGTACTTC. This chain links TRBV7-2 with TRBJ2-7; 8 nucleotides align to TRBD2. In germline, CDR1 is SGHTA, CDR2 FQGNSA. V dropped 3 bases and J dropped 1; count of bases not matched to a gene: 2. CDR3 length equals 14 residues.

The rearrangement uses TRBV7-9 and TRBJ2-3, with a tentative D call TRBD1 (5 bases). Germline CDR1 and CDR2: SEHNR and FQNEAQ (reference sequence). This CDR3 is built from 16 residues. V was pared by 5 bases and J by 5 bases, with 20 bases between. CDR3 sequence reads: CASSLGVRDIRDTQYF. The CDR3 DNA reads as TGTGCCAGCAGCCTAGGGGTACGAGACATAAGAGATACGCAGTATTTT.

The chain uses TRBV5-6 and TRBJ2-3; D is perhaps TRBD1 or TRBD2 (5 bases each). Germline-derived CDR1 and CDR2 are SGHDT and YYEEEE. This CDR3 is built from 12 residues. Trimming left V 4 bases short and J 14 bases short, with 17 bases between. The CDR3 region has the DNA TGTGCCAGCAGCGGGGGTATGCGTGGGGGGTATTTT. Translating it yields CASSGGMRGGYF.

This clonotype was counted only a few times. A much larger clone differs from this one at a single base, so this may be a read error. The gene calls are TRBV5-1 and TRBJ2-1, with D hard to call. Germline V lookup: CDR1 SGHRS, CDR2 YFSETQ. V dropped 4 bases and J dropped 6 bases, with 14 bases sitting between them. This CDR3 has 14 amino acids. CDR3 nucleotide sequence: TGCGCCAGCAGCGTGGCCGGTAGGGTCAATGAGCAGTTCTTC. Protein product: CASSVAGRVNEQFF.

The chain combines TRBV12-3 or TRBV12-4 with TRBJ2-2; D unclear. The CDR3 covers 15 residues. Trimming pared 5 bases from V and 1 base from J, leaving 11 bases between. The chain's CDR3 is CASSPPPMNTGELFF. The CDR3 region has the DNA TGTGCCAGCAGTCCACCCCCGATGAACACCGGGGAGCTGTTTTTT.

CDR3 nucleotide sequence: TGTGCCAGCAGCTTAGAAGGGTGTGCAGGCTTGGGGAACTATGGCTACACCTTC. Translation: CASSLEGCAGLGNYGYTF. The chain links TRBV7-6 to TRBJ1-2; D is unclear. The CDR3 has 18 residues. Germline lookup yields CDR1 SGHVS and CDR2 FNYEAQ. The V gene lost 1 base and the J gene lost 2 bases, with 20 bases spanning the gap.

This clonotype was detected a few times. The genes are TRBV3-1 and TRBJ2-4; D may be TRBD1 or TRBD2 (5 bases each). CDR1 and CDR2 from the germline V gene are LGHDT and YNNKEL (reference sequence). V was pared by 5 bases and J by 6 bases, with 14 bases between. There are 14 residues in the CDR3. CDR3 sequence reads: CASSGDQRLNIQYF. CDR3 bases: TGTGCCAGCAGCGGGGACCAGCGCTTAAACATTCAGTACTTC.

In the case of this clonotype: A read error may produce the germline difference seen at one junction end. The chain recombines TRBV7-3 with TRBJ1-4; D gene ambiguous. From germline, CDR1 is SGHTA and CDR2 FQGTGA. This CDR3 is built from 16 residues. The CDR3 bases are TGTGCCGGCAGCTCGGGTCGGCCAGGCCCAAATGAAAAACTGTTTTTT. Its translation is CAGSSGRPGPNEKLFF. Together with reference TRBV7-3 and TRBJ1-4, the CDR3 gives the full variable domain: GAGVSQTPSNKVTEKGKYVELRCDPISGHTALYWYRQSLGQGPEFLIYFQGTGAADDSGLPNDRFFAVRPEGSVSTLKIQRTERGDSAVYLCAGSSGRPGPNEKLFFGSGTQLSVL.

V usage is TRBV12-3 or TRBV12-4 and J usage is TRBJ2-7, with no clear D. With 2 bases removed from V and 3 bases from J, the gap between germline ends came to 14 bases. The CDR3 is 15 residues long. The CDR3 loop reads CASSLSVGQNYEQYF. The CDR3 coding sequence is TGTGCCAGCAGTTTATCGGTCGGGCAGAACTACGAGCAGTACTTC.

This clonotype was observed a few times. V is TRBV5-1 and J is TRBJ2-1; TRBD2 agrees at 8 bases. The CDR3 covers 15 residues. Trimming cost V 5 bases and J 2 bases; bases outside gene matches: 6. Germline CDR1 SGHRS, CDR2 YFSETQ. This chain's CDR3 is CASRRTSGTYNEQFF. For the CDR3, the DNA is TGCGCCAGCAGGCGTACTAGCGGTACCTACAATGAGCAGTTCTTC.

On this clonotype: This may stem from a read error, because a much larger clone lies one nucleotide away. The CDR3 sequence: CASSLASGGAGVIYEQYF. For the CDR3, the DNA is TGTGCCAGTAGTTTAGCCAGCGGGGGGGCCGGAGTGATCTACGAGCAGTACTTC. The rearrangement uses TRBV19 and TRBJ2-5, with TRBD2 identical over 10 bases. The DNA end is more similar to TRBJ2-7, so the J call may be wrong. The V gene's germline CDR1 is LNHDA and CDR2 SQIVND (reference sequence). The CDR3 extends over 18 amino acids.

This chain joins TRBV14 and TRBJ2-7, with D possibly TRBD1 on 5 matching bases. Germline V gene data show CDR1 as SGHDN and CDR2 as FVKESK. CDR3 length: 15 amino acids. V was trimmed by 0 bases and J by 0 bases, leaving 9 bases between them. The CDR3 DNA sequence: TGTGCCAGCAGCCAAGATTACAGGAGCTCCTACGAGCAGTACTTC. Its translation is CASSQDYRSSYEQYF.